This T cell receptor (beta chain) appears in the sequencing data of a study of OX40 agonist ivuxolimab in advanced cancers. Study overall: Dose-escalation patients were diagnosed with hepatocellular carcinoma, melanoma, renal cell cancer or head and neck cancer. Of the patients, three showed partial responses, one with hepatocellular carcinoma and two with cutaneous melanoma. Study-wide results and limits: CD4+ T cells averaged fewer expanded clones than CD8+ T cells.

Repertoires were generated with immunoSEQ multiplex PCR, while TCRdb's copy carries only in-frame clones and drops some. Here the sample spans tens of thousands of clones, more than 70% being singletons. A word on this clone: The antigen remains undetermined.

Trimming took off 4 bases at V and 5 bases at J, with 8 bases between the two ends. The germline CDR1 and CDR2 sequences are LNHDA and SQIVND (reference sequence). CDR3 length: 12 residues. Specimen: CD4+ or CD8+ T cells sorted from blood, collected in a trial of the OX40 agonist ivuxolimab. The clonotype originates from an adult with an advanced solid tumor such as melanoma, head and neck, liver or kidney cancer. The rearrangement joins TRBV19 to TRBJ1-1; D is ambiguous. CDR3: CASSTGWTEAFF. The CDR3 bases are TGTGCCAGTAGTACGGGTTGGACTGAAGCTTTCTTT.